This T cell receptor beta chain was retrieved from a study of blood T cell repertoires in COVID-19. Study background: Sources were T cells, B-cell-depleted T cells, or PBMCs; the material itself was cDNA or gDNA.

Per the study methods: The authors estimated nucleated cell counts from reference gene primer amplification. TCRdb keeps only in-frame clones here, not all; method: immunoSEQ multiplex PCR. V and J calls plus clone size are reproduced from that table; the DNA served to infer D and trimming. The table lists roughly 250,000 clones, around 85% of them singletons. The length of the CDR3 is 13 residues. The germline V gene has CDR1 SGHTA and CDR2 FQGTGA. Trimming cost V 4 bases and J 5 bases, with 9 bases left between them. The chain links TRBV7-3 to TRBJ2-1; D gene ambiguous. The clonotype was recovered from a woman between 40 and 55 years old with acute COVID-19. The source material was PBMCs or T cells enriched from blood (not recorded which). The CDR3 nucleotides are TGTGCCAGCAGCTCAAACTCGAACAATGAGCAGTTCTTC. Its protein is CASSSNSNNEQFF.